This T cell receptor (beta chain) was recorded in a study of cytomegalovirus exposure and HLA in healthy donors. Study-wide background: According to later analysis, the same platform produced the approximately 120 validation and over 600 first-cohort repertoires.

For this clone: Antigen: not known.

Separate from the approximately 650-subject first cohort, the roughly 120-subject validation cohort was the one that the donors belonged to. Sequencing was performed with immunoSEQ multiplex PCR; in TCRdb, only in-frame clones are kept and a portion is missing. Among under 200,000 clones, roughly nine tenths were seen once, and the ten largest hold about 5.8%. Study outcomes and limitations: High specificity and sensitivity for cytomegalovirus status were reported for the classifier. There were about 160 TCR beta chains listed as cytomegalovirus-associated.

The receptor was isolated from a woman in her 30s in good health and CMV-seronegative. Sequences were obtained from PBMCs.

CDR3 sequence: CASRYLQASYEQYF. Written as DNA, the CDR3 is TGCGCCAGCAGGTACTTACAGGCTTCCTACGAGCAGTACTTC. This rearrangement joins TRBV5-1 to TRBJ2-7, with D possibly being TRBD1 (5 bases). This CDR3 contains 14 residues. Trimming removed 5 bases at V and 1 base at J, with 13 bases between. Germline CDR1 SGHRS, CDR2 YFSETQ.